Listed below are T cell receptor beta chains from one sample, sequenced in a study of blood T cell repertoires in COVID-19. Clones were read by immunoSEQ multiplex PCR, and TCRdb kept only the in-frame ones, dropping some. The sample has some 320,000 clones, more than 90% seen once. Sequencing was performed on PBMCs or T cells enriched from blood (not recorded which). All receptors come from a woman under 40 who had been exposed to COVID-19. Each CDR3 is given with its conserved first and last residue. D genes are given only for firm matches. Only some rows state a clone size, as once, few, many or a class for expanded clones.

d_call: TRBD1
v_call: TRBV27
clone_size: NA
j_call: TRBJ1-2
cdr3_aa: CASSSGQGVNYGYTF
cdr3_nt: TGTGCCAGCAGCTCCGGACAGGGAGTGAACTATGGCTACACCTTC

d_call: TRBD1
v_call: TRBV29-1
clone_size: NA
j_call: TRBJ2-2
cdr3_aa: CSVNRDRNTGELFF
cdr3_nt: TGCAGCGTCAACCGGGACAGAAACACCGGGGAGCTGTTTTTT

d_call: NA
v_call: TRBV6-2/TRBV6-3
clone_size: NA
j_call: TRBJ2-2
cdr3_aa: CASSYGVGRRNRTNTGELFF
cdr3_nt: TGTGCCAGCAGTTATGGTGTGGGGAGAAGGAATAGGACGAACACCGGGGAGCTGTTTTTT

d_call: TRBD2
v_call: TRBV19
clone_size: NA
j_call: TRBJ2-1
cdr3_aa: CASSSSGGSYNEQFF
cdr3_nt: TGTGCCAGTAGTTCTTCGGGGGGCTCCTACAATGAGCAGTTCTTC

d_call: NA
v_call: TRBV11-2
clone_size: NA
j_call: TRBJ1-4
cdr3_aa: CASGWGGRNEKLFF
cdr3_nt: TGTGCCAGCGGTTGGGGCGGAAGAAATGAAAAACTGTTTTTT

d_call: TRBD1
v_call: TRBV7-8
clone_size: NA
j_call: TRBJ1-2
cdr3_aa: CASSWGQDYGYTF
cdr3_nt: TGTGCCAGCAGCTGGGGACAGGACTATGGCTACACCTTC

d_call: TRBD1
v_call: TRBV2
clone_size: NA
j_call: TRBJ2-4
cdr3_aa: CASRTGGLAKNIQYF
cdr3_nt: TGTGCCAGCAGGACAGGGGGACTAGCCAAAAACATTCAGTACTTC

d_call: TRBD1
v_call: TRBV6-5
clone_size: NA
j_call: TRBJ2-5
cdr3_aa: CASSTGTGSWTQYF
cdr3_nt: TGTGCCAGCAGTACCGGGACAGGGAGCTGGACCCAGTACTTC

d_call: NA
v_call: TRBV11-2
clone_size: NA
j_call: TRBJ1-2
cdr3_aa: CASSPGLAGYTF
cdr3_nt: TGTGCCAGCAGCCCGGGACTAGCTGGCTACACCTTC

d_call: TRBD1
v_call: TRBV5-4
clone_size: NA
j_call: TRBJ1-3
cdr3_aa: CASSSRGISGNTIYF
cdr3_nt: TGTGCCAGCAGCAGCAGGGGGATCTCTGGAAACACCATATATTTT

d_call: NA
v_call: TRBV5-1
clone_size: NA
j_call: TRBJ2-7
cdr3_aa: CASLSSEANVEQYF
cdr3_nt: TGCGCCAGCCTCTCTTCCGAGGCCAACGTCGAGCAGTACTTC

d_call: TRBD1
v_call: TRBV6-5
clone_size: NA
j_call: TRBJ1-3
cdr3_aa: CASTYGQGARNTIYF
cdr3_nt: TGTGCCAGCACCTACGGACAGGGGGCACGAAACACCATATATTTT

d_call: NA
v_call: TRBV18
clone_size: NA
j_call: TRBJ1-1
cdr3_aa: CASSPYTGHTNTEAFF
cdr3_nt: TGTGCCAGCTCACCCTATACGGGACATACGAACACTGAAGCTTTCTTT

d_call: NA
v_call: TRBV7-6
clone_size: NA
j_call: TRBJ1-2
cdr3_aa: CASSRPGGMGGYTF
cdr3_nt: TGTGCCAGCAGCCGCCCAGGAGGGATGGGTGGCTACACCTTC

d_call: NA
v_call: TRBV6-5
clone_size: NA
j_call: TRBJ1-4
cdr3_aa: CASRERSLTNEKLFF
cdr3_nt: TGTGCCAGCAGGGAGAGATCTTTGACTAATGAAAAACTGTTTTTT

d_call: NA
v_call: TRBV11-3
clone_size: NA
j_call: TRBJ1-4
cdr3_aa: CASSFRIVQTCHGANEKLFF
cdr3_nt: TGTGCCAGCAGCTTTAGAATTGTCCAAACATGTCACGGGGCTAATGAAAAACTGTTTTTT

d_call: NA
v_call: TRBV19
clone_size: NA
j_call: TRBJ2-7
cdr3_aa: CASSPRQEAYEQYF
cdr3_nt: TGTGCCAGTAGTCCCCGACAGGAAGCCTACGAGCAGTACTTC

d_call: TRBD1
v_call: TRBV9
clone_size: NA
j_call: TRBJ1-2
cdr3_aa: CASSVAWDSSYGYTF
cdr3_nt: TGTGCCAGCAGCGTAGCCTGGGACAGTTCCTATGGCTACACCTTC

d_call: NA
v_call: TRBV18
clone_size: few
j_call: TRBJ1-3
cdr3_aa: CASSPQGGSGNTIYF
cdr3_nt: TGTGCCAGCTCACCGCAGGGCGGATCTGGAAACACCATATATTTT

d_call: TRBD1
v_call: TRBV5-8
clone_size: NA
j_call: TRBJ1-1
cdr3_aa: CASSSKQGFSSTEAFF
cdr3_nt: TGTGCCAGCAGCAGCAAACAGGGGTTCTCGAGCACTGAAGCTTTCTTT